The clone carrying this T cell receptor beta chain was found once. The method was immunoSEQ multiplex PCR; TCRdb's version includes in-frame clones alone and lacks a portion of them. Here the sample spans over 35,000 clones, 90% being singletons. CDR1 and CDR2 (germline): SGHVS, FQNEAQ. The CDR3 loop spans 19 amino acids. V lost 0 bases, J lost 0 bases, and 10 bases stayed unmatched. This sample stems from a study of T cell changes during pregnancy in multiple sclerosis. The input for sequencing was CD4+ T cells from peripheral blood mononuclear cells, taken in the first trimester of pregnancy. The chain uses TRBV7-8 and TRBJ2-5; TRBD2 aligns across 10 bases. The sequence was collected from a female donor in good health, enrolled as a control in a pregnancy study. CDR3 protein: CASSLAASGGTGNQETQYF. In nucleotides, the CDR3 is TGTGCCAGCAGCTTAGCGGCTAGCGGGGGTACTGGGAACCAAGAGACCCAGTACTTC.